This TCR beta chain was identified during a study of regulatory T cells in long-lasting Graves disease. Time point specified: newly diagnosed GD, antithyroid drugs for less than 3 months. PBMC RNA served as the TCR library source. About 10 milliliters of peripheral blood were taken and placed in EDTA tubes. CDR3 length: 12 amino acids. Germline CDR1 LGHDT, CDR2 YNNKEL (reference sequence). V was shortened by 3 bases and J by 7 bases, with 6 bases between the two germline ends. This clonotype has a handful of counts. According to the study, TCR beta libraries were built with iRepertoire HTBI primers and CDR3-region Arm-PCR. TCRdb used MiXCR to reprocess the multiplex PCR reads, holding one entry per CDR3 protein. The data contain under 800,000 distinct CDR3 sequences, 15% to 20% of them singletons. The sample was also reused in another study, on T cells in Graves' hyperthyroidism and ophthalmopathy.

The rearrangement links TRBV3-1 to TRBJ2-2; D is undetermined. The sample here was peripheral blood mononuclear cells (PBMCs), taken at new diagnosis, from a patient treated with antithyroid drugs. This TCR was sampled from a woman aged 25-40 years with Graves disease. The CDR3 sequence: CASSHLDGELFF. CDR3 coding DNA: TGTGCCAGCAGCCACCTTGACGGGGAGCTGTTTTTT.